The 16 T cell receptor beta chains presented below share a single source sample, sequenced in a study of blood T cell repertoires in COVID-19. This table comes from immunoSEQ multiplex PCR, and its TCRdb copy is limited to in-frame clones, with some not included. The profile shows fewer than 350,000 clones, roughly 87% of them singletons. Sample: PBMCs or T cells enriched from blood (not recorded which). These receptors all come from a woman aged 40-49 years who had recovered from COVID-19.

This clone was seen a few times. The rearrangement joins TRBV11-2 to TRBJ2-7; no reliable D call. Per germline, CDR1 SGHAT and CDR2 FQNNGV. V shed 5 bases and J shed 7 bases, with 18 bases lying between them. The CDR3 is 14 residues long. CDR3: CASSHNLVSEEQYF. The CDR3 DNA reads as TGTGCCAGCAGCCATAATCTAGTGTCTGAAGAGCAGTACTTC.

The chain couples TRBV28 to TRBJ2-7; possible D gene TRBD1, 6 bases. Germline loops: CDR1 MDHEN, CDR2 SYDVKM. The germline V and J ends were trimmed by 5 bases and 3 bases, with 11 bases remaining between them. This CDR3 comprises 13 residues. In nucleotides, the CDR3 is TGTGCCAGCAGTCCCCTGGACAGCTACGAGCAGTACTTC. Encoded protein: CASSPLDSYEQYF.

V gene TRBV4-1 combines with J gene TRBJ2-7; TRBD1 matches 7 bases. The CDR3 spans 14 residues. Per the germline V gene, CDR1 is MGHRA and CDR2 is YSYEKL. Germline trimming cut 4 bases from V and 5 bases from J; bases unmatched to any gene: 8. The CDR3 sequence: CASSPSTGFHEQYF. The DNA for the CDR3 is TGCGCCAGCAGCCCTTCGACAGGGTTTCACGAGCAGTACTTC.

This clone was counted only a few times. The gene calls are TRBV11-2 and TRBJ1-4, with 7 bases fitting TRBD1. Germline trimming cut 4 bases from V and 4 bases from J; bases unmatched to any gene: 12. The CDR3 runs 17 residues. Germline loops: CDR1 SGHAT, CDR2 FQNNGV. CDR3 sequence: CASSSPRQGGYNEKLFF. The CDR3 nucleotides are TGTGCCAGCAGCTCGCCGAGACAGGGCGGATATAATGAAAAACTGTTTTTT.

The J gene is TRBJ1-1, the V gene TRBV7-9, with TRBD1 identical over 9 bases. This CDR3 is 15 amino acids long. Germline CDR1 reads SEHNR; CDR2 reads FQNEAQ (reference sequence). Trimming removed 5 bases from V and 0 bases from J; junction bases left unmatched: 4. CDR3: CASSLGQGMNTEAFF. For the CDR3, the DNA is TGTGCCAGCAGCCTAGGACAGGGGATGAACACTGAAGCTTTCTTT.

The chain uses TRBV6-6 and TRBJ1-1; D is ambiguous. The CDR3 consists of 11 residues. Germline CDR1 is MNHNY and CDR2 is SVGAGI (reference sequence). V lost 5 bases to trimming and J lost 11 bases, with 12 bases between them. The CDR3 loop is CASSLQNWAFF. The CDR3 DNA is TGTGCCAGCAGTCTTCAAAACTGGGCTTTCTTT.

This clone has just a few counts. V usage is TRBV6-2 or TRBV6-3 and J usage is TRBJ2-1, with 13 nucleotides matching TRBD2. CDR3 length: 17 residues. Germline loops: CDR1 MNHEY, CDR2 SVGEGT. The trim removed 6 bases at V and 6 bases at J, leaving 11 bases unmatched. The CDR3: CASSGTSGTRRLNEQFF. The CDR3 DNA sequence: TGTGCCAGCAGCGGGACTAGCGGGACCCGCCGGCTCAATGAGCAGTTCTTC.

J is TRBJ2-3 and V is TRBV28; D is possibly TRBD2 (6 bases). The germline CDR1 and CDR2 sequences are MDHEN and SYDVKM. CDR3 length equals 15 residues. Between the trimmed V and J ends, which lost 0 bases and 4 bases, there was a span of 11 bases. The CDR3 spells CASSLWGRGADTQYF. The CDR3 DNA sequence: TGTGCCAGCAGTTTATGGGGGCGGGGTGCAGATACGCAGTATTTT. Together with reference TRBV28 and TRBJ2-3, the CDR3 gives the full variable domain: DVKVTQSSRYLVKRTGEKVFLECVQDMDHENMFWYRQDPGLGLRLIYFSYDVKMKEKGDIPEGYSVSREKKERFSLILESASTNQTSMYLCASSLWGRGADTQYFGPGTRLTVL.

DNA for the CDR3: TGTGCCAGCAGTGACCTAGCGGGAGGCGAGCAGTACTTC. It yields the protein CASSDLAGGEQYF. The V gene is TRBV6-1, the J gene TRBJ2-7; 11 nucleotides align to TRBD2. Per the germline V gene, CDR1 is MNHNS and CDR2 is SASEGT. The CDR3 runs 13 residues. J was trimmed by 6 bases and V by 3 bases; bases with no gene match: 1.

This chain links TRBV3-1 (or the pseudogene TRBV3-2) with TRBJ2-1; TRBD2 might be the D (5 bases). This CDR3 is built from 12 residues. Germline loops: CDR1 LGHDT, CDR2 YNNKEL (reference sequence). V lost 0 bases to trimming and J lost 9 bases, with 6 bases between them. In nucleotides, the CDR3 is TGTGCCAGCAGCCAAGATCGGGGTGAGCAGTTCTTC. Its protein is CASSQDRGEQFF.

CDR3 sequence (DNA): TGTGCCATCAGAGTGACAGGAGATACCTACGAGCAGTACTTC. It specifies CAIRVTGDTYEQYF. The V call is TRBV10-3, the J call TRBJ2-7; possible D gene TRBD1, 6 bases. Looked up from germline, CDR1 is ENHRY and CDR2 is SYGVKD. The V gene lost 6 bases and the J gene lost 2 bases, with 14 bases spanning the gap. The CDR3 length is 14 residues.

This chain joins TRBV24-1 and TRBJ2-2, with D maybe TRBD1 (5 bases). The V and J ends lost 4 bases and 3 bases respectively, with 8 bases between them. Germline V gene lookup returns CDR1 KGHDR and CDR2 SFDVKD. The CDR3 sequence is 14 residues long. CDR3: CATSDRAHTGELFF. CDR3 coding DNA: TGTGCCACCAGTGACAGGGCCCACACCGGGGAGCTGTTTTTT.

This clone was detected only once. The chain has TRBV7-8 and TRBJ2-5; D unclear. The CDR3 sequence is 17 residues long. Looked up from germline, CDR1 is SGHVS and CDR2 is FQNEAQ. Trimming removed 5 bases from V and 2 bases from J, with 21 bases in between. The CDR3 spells CASSPPFWAHNQETQYF. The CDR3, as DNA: TGTGCCAGCAGCCCGCCCTTTTGGGCTCACAATCAAGAGACCCAGTACTTC.

The CDR3 is CASSLDRGPGGYTF. CDR3 sequence (DNA): TGTGCCAGCTCGCTGGACAGGGGGCCAGGTGGCTACACCTTC. The V and J genes are TRBV18 and TRBJ1-2, with 11 bases that match TRBD1. V gave up 6 bases and J gave up 7 bases; unmatched junction bases: 7. The V gene's germline CDR1 is KGHSH and CDR2 LQKENI. The CDR3 has 14 amino acids.

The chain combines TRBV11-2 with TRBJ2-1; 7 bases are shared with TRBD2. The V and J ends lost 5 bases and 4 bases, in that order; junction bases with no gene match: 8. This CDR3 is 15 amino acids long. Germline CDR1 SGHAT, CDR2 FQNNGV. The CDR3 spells CASSRGLADYNEQFF. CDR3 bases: TGTGCCAGCAGCCGCGGGCTAGCGGATTACAATGAGCAGTTCTTC.

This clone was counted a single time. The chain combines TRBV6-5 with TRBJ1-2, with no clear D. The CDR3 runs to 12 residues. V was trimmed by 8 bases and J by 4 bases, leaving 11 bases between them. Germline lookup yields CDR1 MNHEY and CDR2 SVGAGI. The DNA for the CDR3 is TGTGCCAGCTTAAGTTCGAGCTATGGCTACACCTTC. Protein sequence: CASLSSSYGYTF.